The T cell receptor (beta chain) under discussion was sequenced for a study of cytomegalovirus exposure and HLA in healthy donors (dated by TCRdb to about 2017). As for the study more broadly: An earlier analysis of 587 of the donors reported more than 250 Gb of sequence data and 117 million unique TCR beta sequences from 150 million to 200 million T cells. An early release that covered fewer than 800 HLA-typed donors contained around 330 gigabases of sequencing data and around 85 million unique TCR sequences. Of the 350 to 450 genotyped donors, 80% to 90% were placed in the genetic ancestry cluster associated with self-reported Caucasian donors. The study was designed to test whether signatures of past pathogen exposure could be identified by cataloging public T cell receptors. The T cell repertoires of 550 to 850 subjects were profiled by immunosequencing and related to cytomegalovirus serostatus. A separate validation cohort of 100 to 150 different subjects was used in addition to the roughly 640-subject first cohort. To predict cytomegalovirus infection status, the study combined high-throughput TCR immunosequencing, statistical association of individual TCRs with disease status, and machine learning. A later analysis re-analyzed previously published TCR beta repertoires from about 730 donors and added high-resolution HLA genotyping to study TCR occurrence patterns. In the later analysis, no new phenotypic data were used to find candidate immune exposures; instead, reliance was placed on TCR beta sequences and their occurrence across donors. In an earlier analysis of 500 to 650 of the donors, high-throughput TCR beta sequencing was used to judge whether each TCR beta V gene segment behaved as functional or pseudogenic. Alongside the repertoire data, information on donor age, sex, ethnicity and CMV serostatus was compiled. A later genetic analysis used genome-wide SNP genotypes for about three fifths of the 666 donors, treating that subset as a discovery cohort. All discovery cohort repertoires had been generated on a single sequencing platform. Both class I and class II loci were covered by HLA typing, at four-digit resolution. The number of typed donors differed by locus: about 629-630 for A, B, C, DRB1 and DQB1; 500 to 550 for DQA1; about 600 for DPA1; and about 450 for DPB1. About five DR-DQ haplotypes were handled as single units for association and clustering, since linkage in the cohort was strong. On average, around 240,000 unique TCR beta nucleotide sequences were sequenced per donor among some 420 genotyped donors of the cohort, with around 19% of those sequences being non-productive. The study at large found these results: A further reported finding was that TCR beta sequences accurately predicted the HLA-A and HLA-B alleles for most subjects in the first cohort. Linkage disequilibrium might explain the correlated functional status among segregating V segments, but an unknown experimental factor could not be excluded. A later analysis found that HLA-associated TCR beta chains were more clonally expanded and had lower generation probabilities than equally common non-associated chains. In a later genetic analysis, fewer N-insertions in productive TCRs were reported among donors in an Asian-associated ancestry cluster than the roughly 710-donor mean. Some 16 rarely observed V segments, including chromosome 9 orphons, were excluded from the earlier analysis of a few hundred of the donors because counts were too low. Assigning TCR associations to individual alleles was difficult when HLA alleles, especially DR and DQ, strongly co-occurred. The classifier was reported to diagnose cytomegalovirus status with high specificity and sensitivity in both the original and validation cohorts. Sequencing depth was assumed to be roughly uniform across donors in the presence/absence analyses, though that assumption may not hold. A cluster of highly shared sequence variants was judged likely to represent a technical artifact of the sequencing pipeline. The authors suggested that the approach could potentially be extended to other disease states and immunological phenotypes. V-gene and J-gene trimming of TCR beta chains was associated with a missense DCLRE1C variant in a later genetic analysis, and the association was replicated in an independent cohort. Because the 87-base-pair reads could not distinguish some IMGT-functional V segments, including TRBV6-2 and TRBV6-3, those segments were excluded. In an earlier analysis of under 600 of the donors, most TCR beta V segments were observed in productive rearrangements about 90% or about 30% of the time, broadly matching IMGT annotations. Immune exposure information for the cohort was limited to CMV serostatus. Only TCR beta chains were sequenced in this cohort, and the absence of alpha or paired-chain data limited detectable features. While some public TCRs were present in many individuals, most TCR sequences turned up only very rarely across donors. Because HLA typing was missing for some donors at each locus, association tests included only the typed subset. According to a later analysis, parvovirus B19, influenza, CMV and Epstein-Barr virus appeared linked to several top co-occurrence clusters. A later analysis found that TCR association rates varied across HLA loci, with DRB1 alleles showing the most associated TCRs and HLA-C alleles the fewest. A later analysis found that most CMV-associated TCR beta chains appeared HLA-restricted, with HLA associations seemingly driven largely by CMV exposure. The study gave a list of 150 to 200 TCR beta chains associated with cytomegalovirus. A later analysis associated 17,000 or so TCR beta sequences with specific HLA alleles at a false discovery rate of 0.05. In vitro tests confirmed that a few of the cytomegalovirus-associated TCR beta chains recognize cytomegalovirus antigens.

Libraries were built with the immunoSEQ multiplex PCR assay. The multiplex PCR relied on a mix of 60 forward primers for TCR Vbeta segments and 13 reverse primers for TCR Jbeta segments. The CDR3 region of rearranged TCR beta genes was amplified from genomic DNA with a multiplex PCR assay. The amplified TCR beta libraries were sequenced on the Illumina HiSeq System as 87-base-pair reads. In the original analysis: A later analysis tallied 70 million to 100 million unique TCR beta chains across the 666 repertoires, and some 12 million of those chains were shared by two or more donors. Raw reads were error-corrected and collapsed into unique sequences by a nearest-neighbor algorithm in which closely related sequences were merged to remove PCR and sequencing errors. V, D and J gene segments were assigned by aligning CDR3 sequences to IMGT reference sequences. Each retained sequence needed at least a six-nucleotide match to both a V gene segment and a J gene segment. A rearrangement was called productive if the CDR3 had no stop codons and remained in frame with V and J, and every other rearrangement was called non-productive. Following IMGT convention, CDR3 was defined as the stretch from the second conserved V-encoded cysteine to the conserved J-encoded phenylalanine. In an earlier analysis of more than 550 of the donors, sequences lacking an unambiguous match to a single V gene segment were excluded. In an earlier analysis of roughly 500 of the donors, V segments were called functional above 56.7% productive rearrangements and were called segregating when the between-donor standard deviation exceeded 5%. A statistical classification framework was built for diagnosing cytomegalovirus status from the catalog of TCR beta chain sequences. In a later analysis, V and J genes were assigned by comparing TCR nucleotide sequences against IMGT/GENE-DB human TR gene sequences. In a later analysis, CDR3 sequences and most-parsimonious VDJ recombination scenarios were assigned using the TCRdist pipeline. A later analysis defined each TCR beta chain by its CDR3 amino acid sequence plus V-gene family, and excluded reads lacking a unique V-gene family. To address suspected cross-contamination and a sequencing artifact, a later analysis removed 592 highly shared, low-generation-probability nucleotide sequences. In a later analysis, a clonal expansion index for each public chain was calculated from normalized within-repertoire ranks of inferred template counts. In a later analysis, generation probabilities were computed using a VDJ recombination model fitted to out-of-frame rearrangements, and the results were checked against IGoR. A later analysis scored TCR-TCR, TCR-HLA and TCR-CMV co-occurrence with hypergeometric tests, applying a repertoire-size bias correction to TCR pairs. To estimate false discovery rates, a later analysis permuted the HLA or CMV assignments 20 times. In a later analysis, co-occurring TCRs were grouped with DBSCAN, and TCRdist sequence similarity was added when clustering was performed within HLA-allele-positive subsets. For co-occurrence clustering, repertoires with fewer than 30,000 or more than 120,000 public chains were excluded, along with roughly 5 repertoires with anomalous nucleotide sharing. TCRdb retrieved this table from immuneACCESS and kept in-frame rearrangements only. Not all clones are present; in checked studies, unresolved V genes account for under half, and no reason is known for the remainder. V and J calls and clone size come straight from that table; D and trimming were deduced from the DNA. This sample comprises roughly 290,000 clones, 80% of them detected only once. About 0.3% of the sample comes from the top ten.

On this clone itself: No cognate antigen has been identified for it. No per-base quality is available; no much larger clone lies one base away.

The cohort consisted of 666 healthy bone marrow donors. Cohort members were all nominally healthy when sampled, although unrecorded immune exposures were likely present. The donor tested CMV seronegative and was one of the 352 seronegative cohort members. A peripheral blood sample was collected from each donor, and TCR beta sequencing was performed on peripheral blood mononuclear cells. Genomic DNA extraction from the blood cell samples was performed with the Qiagen DNeasy Blood Extraction Kit. According to the germline V gene, CDR1 reads SGDLS and CDR2 reads YYNGEE. From the cysteine through the phenylalanine, the CDR3 covers 14 amino acids. Just CDR3 DNA is preserved here, 42 bases in frame from base 1. V is pared back by 0 bases and J by 2 bases, with 8 bases lying between the germline termini.

The sequence joins TRBV9 to TRBJ1-1; the D gene is unclear. The receptor was isolated from a girl under 10 years old in good health and CMV-seronegative. The material sequenced was PBMCs. The DNA sequence is given as TGTGCCAGCAGCGTAGAGCCTTCAAACACTGAAGCTTTCTTT. It translates as CASSVEPSNTEAFF.